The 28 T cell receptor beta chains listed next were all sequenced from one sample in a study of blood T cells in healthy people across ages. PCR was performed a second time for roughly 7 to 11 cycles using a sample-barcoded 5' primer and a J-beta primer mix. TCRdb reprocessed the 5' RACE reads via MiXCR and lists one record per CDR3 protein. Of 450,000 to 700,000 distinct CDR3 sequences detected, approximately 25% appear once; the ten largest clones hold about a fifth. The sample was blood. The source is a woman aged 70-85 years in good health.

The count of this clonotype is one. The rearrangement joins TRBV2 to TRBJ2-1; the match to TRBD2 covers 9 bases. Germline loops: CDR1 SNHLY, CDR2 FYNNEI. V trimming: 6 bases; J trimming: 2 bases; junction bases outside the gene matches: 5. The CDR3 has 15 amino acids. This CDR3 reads CASREPSGAYNEQFF. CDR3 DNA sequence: TGTGCCAGCAGAGAGCCTAGCGGGGCCTACAATGAGCAGTTCTTC.

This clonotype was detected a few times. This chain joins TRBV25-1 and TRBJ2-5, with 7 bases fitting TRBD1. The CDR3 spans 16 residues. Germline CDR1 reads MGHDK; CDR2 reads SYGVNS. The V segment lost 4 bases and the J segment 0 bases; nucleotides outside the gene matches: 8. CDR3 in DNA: TGTGCCAGCAGTGCTACAGGGGCGTTGTACCAAGAGACCCAGTACTTC. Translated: CASSATGALYQETQYF.

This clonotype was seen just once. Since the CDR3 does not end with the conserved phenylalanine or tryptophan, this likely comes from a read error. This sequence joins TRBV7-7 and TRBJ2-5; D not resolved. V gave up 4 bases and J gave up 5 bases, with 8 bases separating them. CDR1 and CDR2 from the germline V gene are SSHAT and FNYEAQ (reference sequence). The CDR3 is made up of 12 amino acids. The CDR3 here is CASSSVGETQYS. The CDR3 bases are TGTGCCAGCAGCTCAGTGGGGGAGACCCAGTACTCC.

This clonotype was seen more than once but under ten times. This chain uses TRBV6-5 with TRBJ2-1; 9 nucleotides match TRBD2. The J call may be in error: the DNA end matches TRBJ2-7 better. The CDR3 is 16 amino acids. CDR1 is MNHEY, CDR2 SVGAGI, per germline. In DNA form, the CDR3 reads TGTGCCAGCAGTTACTCGCGTCTAGCGGGGAATTACGAGCAGTACTTC. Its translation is CASSYSRLAGNYEQYF.

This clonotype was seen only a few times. The CDR3 protein is CASSPLGGSEETQYF. The CDR3 region has the DNA TGTGCCAGCAGCCCTCTGGGGGGGTCGGAGGAGACCCAGTACTTC. The chain is built from TRBV7-7 and TRBJ2-5, with 7 bases matching TRBD2. The CDR3 loop spans 15 amino acids. J lost 5 bases, V lost 5 bases, and 11 bases had no gene match. CDR1 is SSHAT and CDR2 is FNYEAQ in the germline V gene (reference sequence).

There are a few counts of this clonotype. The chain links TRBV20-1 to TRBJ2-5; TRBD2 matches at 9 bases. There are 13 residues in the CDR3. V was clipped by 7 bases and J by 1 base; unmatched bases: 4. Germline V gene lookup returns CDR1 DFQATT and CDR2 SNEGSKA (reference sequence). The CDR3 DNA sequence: TGCAGTGGACTTAGCGGGGGCCAAGAGACCCAGTACTTC. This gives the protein CSGLSGGQETQYF.

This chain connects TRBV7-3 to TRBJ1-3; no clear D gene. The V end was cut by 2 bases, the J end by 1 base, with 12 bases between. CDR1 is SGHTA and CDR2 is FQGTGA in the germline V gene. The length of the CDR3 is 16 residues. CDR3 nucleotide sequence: TGTGCCAGCAGCTTAGACCCCTATAGGTCTGGAAACACCATATATTTT. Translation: CASSLDPYRSGNTIYF. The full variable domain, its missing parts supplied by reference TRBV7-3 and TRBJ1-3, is GAGVSQTPSNKVTEKGKYVELRCDPISGHTALYWYRQSLGQGPEFLIYFQGTGAADDSGLPNDRFFAVRPEGSVSTLKIQRTERGDSAVYLCASSLDPYRSGNTIYFGEGSWLTVV.

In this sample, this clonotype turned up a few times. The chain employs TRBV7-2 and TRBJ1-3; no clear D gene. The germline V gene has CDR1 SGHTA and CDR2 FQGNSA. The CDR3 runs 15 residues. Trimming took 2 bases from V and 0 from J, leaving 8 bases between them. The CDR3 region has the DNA TGTGCCAGCAGCTTAAACCGGATCTCTGGAAACACCATATATTTT. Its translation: CASSLNRISGNTIYF.

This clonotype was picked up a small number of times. In DNA form, the CDR3 reads TGCAGTGCTTCGCCACAGGGGGCGAAGGGCTACACCTTC. Protein: CSASPQGAKGYTF. The chain recombines TRBV20-1 with TRBJ1-2, with 9 bases aligning to TRBD1. The CDR3 loop spans 13 amino acids. Trimming removed 5 bases from V and 8 bases from J; junction bases left unmatched: 9. CDR1 is DFQATT, CDR2 SNEGSKA, per germline (reference sequence).

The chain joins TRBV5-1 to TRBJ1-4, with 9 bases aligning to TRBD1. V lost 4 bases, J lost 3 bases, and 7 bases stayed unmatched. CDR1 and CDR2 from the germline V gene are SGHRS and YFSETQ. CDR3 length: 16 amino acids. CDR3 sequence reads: CASSGTGGASNEKLFF. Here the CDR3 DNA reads TGCGCCAGCAGCGGTACAGGGGGCGCGTCTAATGAAAAACTGTTTTTT.

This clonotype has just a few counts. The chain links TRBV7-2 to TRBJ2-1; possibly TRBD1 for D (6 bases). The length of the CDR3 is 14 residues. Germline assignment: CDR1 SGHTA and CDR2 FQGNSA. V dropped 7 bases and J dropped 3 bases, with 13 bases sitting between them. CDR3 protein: CASTDAGVYNEQFF. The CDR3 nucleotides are TGTGCCAGCACTGACGCAGGGGTCTACAATGAGCAGTTCTTC. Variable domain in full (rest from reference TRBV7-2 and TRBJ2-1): GAGVSQSPSNKVTEKGKDVELRCDPISGHTALYWYRQSLGQGLEFLIYFQGNSAPDKSGLPSDRFSAERTGGSVSTLTIQRTQQEDSAVYLCASTDAGVYNEQFFGPGTRLTVL.

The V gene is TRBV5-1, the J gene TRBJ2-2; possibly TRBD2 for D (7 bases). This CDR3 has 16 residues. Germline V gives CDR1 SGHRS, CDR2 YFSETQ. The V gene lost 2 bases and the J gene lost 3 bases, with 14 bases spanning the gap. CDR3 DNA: TGCGCCAGCAGCTTCTTCGGGGGGCTGGACACCGGGGAGCTGTTTTTT. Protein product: CASSFFGGLDTGELFF.

The CDR3 nucleotides are TGTGCCAGCCGAAGGGGGGCCGGAGCTTTATCAAACTATGGCTACACCTTC. Its translation is CASRRGAGALSNYGYTF. V and J are TRBV3-1 and TRBJ1-2, with a possible D match to TRBD1 (6 bases). The CDR3 covers 17 residues. V lost 8 bases and J lost 2, with 24 bases in between. CDR1 is LGHDT, CDR2 YNNKEL, per germline (reference sequence).

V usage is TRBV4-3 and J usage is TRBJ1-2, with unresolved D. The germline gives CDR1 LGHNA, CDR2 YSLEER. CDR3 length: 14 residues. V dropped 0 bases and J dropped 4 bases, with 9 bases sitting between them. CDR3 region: CASSQDLHSYGYTF. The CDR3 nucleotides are TGCGCCAGCAGCCAAGATCTCCATTCCTATGGCTACACCTTC.

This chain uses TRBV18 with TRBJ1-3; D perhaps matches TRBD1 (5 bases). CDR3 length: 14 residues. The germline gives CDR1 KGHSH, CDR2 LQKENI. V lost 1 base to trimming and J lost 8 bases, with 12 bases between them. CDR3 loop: CASSPQEGTYTIYF. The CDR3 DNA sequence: TGTGCCAGCTCACCACAGGAGGGGACCTACACCATATATTTT.

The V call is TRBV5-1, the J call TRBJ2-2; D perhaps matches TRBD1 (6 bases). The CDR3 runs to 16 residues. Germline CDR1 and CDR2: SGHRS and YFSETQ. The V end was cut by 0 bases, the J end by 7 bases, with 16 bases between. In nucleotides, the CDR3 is TGCGCCAGCAGCTTGGACCAGGGGCCGAGGTTCGGGGAGCTGTTTTTT. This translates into CASSLDQGPRFGELFF.

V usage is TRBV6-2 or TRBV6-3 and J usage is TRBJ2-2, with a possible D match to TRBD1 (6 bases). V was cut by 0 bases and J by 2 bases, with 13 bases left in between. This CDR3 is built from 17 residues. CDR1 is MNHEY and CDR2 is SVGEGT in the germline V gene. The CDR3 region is CASSYSKDRPNTGELFF. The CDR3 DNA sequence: TGTGCCAGCAGTTACTCGAAGGACAGACCCAACACCGGGGAGCTGTTTTTT.

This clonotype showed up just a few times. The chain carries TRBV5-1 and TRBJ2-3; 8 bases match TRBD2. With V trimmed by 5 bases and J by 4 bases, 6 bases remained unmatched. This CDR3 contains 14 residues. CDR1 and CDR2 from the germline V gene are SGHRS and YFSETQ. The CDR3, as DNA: TGCGCCAGCAGACTAGCGGTCCGCGCAGATACGCAGTATTTT. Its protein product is CASRLAVRADTQYF.

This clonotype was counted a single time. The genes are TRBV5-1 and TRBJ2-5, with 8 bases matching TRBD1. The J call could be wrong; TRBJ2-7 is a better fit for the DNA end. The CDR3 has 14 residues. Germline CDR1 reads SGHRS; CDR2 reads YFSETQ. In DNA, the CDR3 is TGCGCCAGCAGCGGGGGGACAGGTCACTACGAGCAGTACTTC. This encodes CASSGGTGHYEQYF.

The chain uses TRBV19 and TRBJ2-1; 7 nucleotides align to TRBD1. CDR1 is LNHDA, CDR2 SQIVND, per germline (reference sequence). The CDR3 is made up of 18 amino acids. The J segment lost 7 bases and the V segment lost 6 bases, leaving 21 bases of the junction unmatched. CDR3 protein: CASSRYSRGGGRLNEQFF. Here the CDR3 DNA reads TGTGCCAGTAGCCGTTATTCAAGAGGGGGCGGAAGGTTAAATGAGCAGTTCTTC.

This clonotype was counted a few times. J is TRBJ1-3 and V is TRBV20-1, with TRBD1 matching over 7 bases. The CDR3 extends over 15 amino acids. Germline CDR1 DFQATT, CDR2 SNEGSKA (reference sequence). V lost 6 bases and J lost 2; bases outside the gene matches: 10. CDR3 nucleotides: TGCAGTGCCTCGCCCGCCAGGGGGACTGGAAACACCATATATTTT. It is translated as CSASPARGTGNTIYF.

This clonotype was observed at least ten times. The CDR3 protein is CASSQNTGELFF. The DNA of the CDR3 is TGTGCCAGCAGCCAAAACACCGGGGAGCTGTTTTTT. The chain is built from TRBV11-2 and TRBJ2-2; unclear D gene. This CDR3 spans 12 amino acids. Germline values: CDR1 SGHAT, CDR2 FQNNGV. The ends were cut back, 5 bases at V and 2 bases at J, with 3 bases in the middle.

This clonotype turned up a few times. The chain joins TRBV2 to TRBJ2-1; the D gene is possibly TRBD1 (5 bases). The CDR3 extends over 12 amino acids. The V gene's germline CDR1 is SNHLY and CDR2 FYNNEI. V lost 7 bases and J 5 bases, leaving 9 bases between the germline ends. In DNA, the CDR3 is TGTGCCAGCACGAAAGGGGACAATGAGCAGTTCTTC. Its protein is CASTKGDNEQFF.

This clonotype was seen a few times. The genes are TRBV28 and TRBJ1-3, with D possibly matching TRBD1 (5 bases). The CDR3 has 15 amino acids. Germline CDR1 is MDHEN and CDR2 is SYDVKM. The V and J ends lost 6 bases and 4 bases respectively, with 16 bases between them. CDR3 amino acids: CASRGGDTAGNTIYF. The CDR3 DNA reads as TGTGCCAGCAGGGGAGGGGATACGGCGGGAAACACCATATATTTT.

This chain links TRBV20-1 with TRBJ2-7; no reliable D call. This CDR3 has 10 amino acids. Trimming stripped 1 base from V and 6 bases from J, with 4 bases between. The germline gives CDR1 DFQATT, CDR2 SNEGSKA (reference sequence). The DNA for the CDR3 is TGCAGTGCTAGAGGTAGCGAGCAGTACTTC. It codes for CSARGSEQYF.

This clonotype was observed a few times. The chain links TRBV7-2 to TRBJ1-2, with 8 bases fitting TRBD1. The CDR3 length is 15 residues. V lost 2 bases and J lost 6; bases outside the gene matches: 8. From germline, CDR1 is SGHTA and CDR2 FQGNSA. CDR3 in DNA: TGTGCCAGCAGCTTAACCGGACAGGGCGGACATGGCTACACCTTC. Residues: CASSLTGQGGHGYTF.

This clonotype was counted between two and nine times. CDR3 in DNA: TGTGCCAGCAGTCAGGACCCATTTAGCACAGATACGCAGTATTTT. Translated: CASSQDPFSTDTQYF. V gene TRBV6-4 combines with J gene TRBJ2-3; D call uncertain. The CDR3 runs to 15 residues. Germline V gene lookup returns CDR1 MRHNA and CDR2 SNTAGT. Trimming shortened V by 5 bases and J by 0 bases, and 12 bases separated the two germline ends.

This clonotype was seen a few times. CDR3 in DNA: TGCAGCGTGGGTGGACAGGGATACGAGCAGTACTTC. Residues: CSVGGQGYEQYF. The chain is built from TRBV29-1 and TRBJ2-7; TRBD1 matches 8 bases. The CDR3 length is 12 residues. In germline, CDR1 is SQVTM, CDR2 ANQGSEA. Losses at the gene ends were 6 bases for V and 4 bases for J; bases not matched to a gene: 5.